The 20 T cell receptor beta chains below come from one sample, sequenced in a study of response to subunit inactivated influenza vaccine. TCRdb called the RT-PCR reads again in MiXCR, with one record for every CDR3 protein. The data hold just over 300,000 distinct CDR3 sequences, with about 20% observed a single time. The material was PBMCs from blood, obtained about 19 months after vaccination. The source of these receptors is a man aged 50-75 years who received an inactivated influenza vaccine.

This clonotype has a count of ten or more. V usage is TRBV6-5 and J usage is TRBJ1-1; TRBD1 might be the D (6 bases). Germline V gene lookup returns CDR1 MNHEY and CDR2 SVGAGI. The germline V and J ends were trimmed by 0 bases and 3 bases, with 11 bases remaining between them. The CDR3 covers 15 residues. CDR3 region: CASSYSYRADTEAFF. CDR3 coding DNA: TGTGCCAGCAGTTACTCTTACAGGGCGGACACTGAAGCTTTCTTT.

This clonotype was counted between two and nine times. The rearrangement links TRBV28 to TRBJ2-3, with 10 bases aligning to TRBD2. The J segment lost 2 bases and the V segment lost 6 bases, leaving 17 bases of the junction unmatched. Germline V gene lookup returns CDR1 MDHEN and CDR2 SYDVKM. The CDR3 covers 19 residues. In nucleotides, the CDR3 is TGTGCCAGCAGCCTTGAGGTAGCGGGAGGTTCTTACCCCACAGATACGCAGTATTTT. Its translation: CASSLEVAGGSYPTDTQYF.

This clonotype was seen a few times. The chain is built from TRBV11-1 and TRBJ2-1; weak D call: TRBD1 (6 bases). This CDR3 region has 12 residues. Germline V gives CDR1 SGHAT, CDR2 FQDESV (reference sequence). The ends were cut back, 2 bases at V and 10 bases at J, with 9 bases in the middle. CDR3 region: CASSLSGTEQFF. The CDR3 DNA follows: TGTGCCAGCAGCTTATCAGGGACAGAGCAGTTCTTC. The whole variable domain, remainder taken from reference TRBV11-1 and TRBJ2-1, is EAEVAQSPRYKITEKSQAVAFWCDPISGHATLYWYRQILGQGPELLVQFQDESVVDDSQLPKDRFSAERLKGVDSTLKIQPAELGDSAMYLCASSLSGTEQFFGPGTRLTVL.

J is TRBJ1-5 and V is TRBV2; D uncertain. This CDR3 region has 13 residues. In germline, CDR1 is SNHLY, CDR2 FYNNEI. Trimming took off 6 bases at V and 0 bases at J, with 6 bases between the two ends. The CDR3 bases are TGTGCCAGCAGCGCTGATAGCAATCAGCCCCAGCATTTT. Translated, it gives CASSADSNQPQHF.

This sequence joins TRBV7-9 and TRBJ2-7; 8 bases agree with TRBD1. This CDR3 contains 17 residues. Losses at the gene ends were 0 bases for V and 0 bases for J; bases not matched to a gene: 7. Germline values: CDR1 SEHNR, CDR2 FQNEAQ (reference sequence). CDR3 sequence reads: CASSLALGQGGSYEQYF. In DNA form, the CDR3 reads TGTGCCAGCAGCTTAGCGCTCGGACAGGGCGGCTCCTACGAGCAGTACTTC.

To note about this clonotype: Sequence at one end of the junction differs from germline and may be a read error. The chain's CDR3 is CASSEDRGPGNAIYF. The CDR3 nucleotides are TGTGCCAGCAGTGAAGACAGGGGGCCGGGAAACGCCATATATTTT. This sequence joins TRBV2 and TRBJ1-3, with 9 bases fitting TRBD1. CDR1 is SNHLY and CDR2 is FYNNEI in the germline V gene. This CDR3 is built from 15 residues.

This clonotype has ten or more counts. The chain uses TRBV2 and TRBJ1-2; D possibly corresponds to TRBD1 (6 bases). Trimming took off 6 bases at V and 0 bases at J, with 20 bases between the two ends. This CDR3 comprises 17 residues. CDR1 and CDR2 from the germline V gene are SNHLY and FYNNEI. The CDR3 nucleotides are TGTGCCAGCAGCGAGCAGGCGGGGGGCCTACCTAACTATGGCTACACCTTC. Its protein is CASSEQAGGLPNYGYTF.

This chain uses TRBV4-3 with TRBJ2-1; D is perhaps TRBD1 or TRBD2 (5 bases each). The V end was cut by 5 bases, the J end by 8 bases, with 22 bases between. CDR3 length equals 16 residues. The germline V gene has CDR1 LGHNA and CDR2 YSLEER. The DNA for the CDR3 is TGCGCCAGCAGCTACACTTCACTTACGGGACGTCATGAGCAGTTCTTC. It yields the protein CASSYTSLTGRHEQFF.

Only a few counts were recorded for this clonotype. This chain links TRBV20-1 with TRBJ1-4; a possible D gene is TRBD1 (5 bases). The CDR3 length is 14 residues. V lost 6 bases to trimming and J lost 8 bases, with 19 bases between them. Germline CDR1 is DFQATT and CDR2 is SNEGSKA (reference sequence). The CDR3 DNA follows: TGCAGTGCCGCACGGGGGGTTGGGGCGGAAAAACTGTTTTTT. Encoded protein: CSAARGVGAEKLFF.

V and J are TRBV20-1 and TRBJ1-6; D is ambiguous. The ends were cut back, 4 bases at V and 7 bases at J, with 11 bases in the middle. CDR1 and CDR2 from the germline V gene are DFQATT and SNEGSKA (reference sequence). CDR3 length: 13 residues. In DNA, the CDR3 is TGCAGTGCTATGGTTGCCCCGAATTCACCCCTCCACTTT. Its protein is CSAMVAPNSPLHF.

The rearrangement uses TRBV5-1 and TRBJ1-2; 9 positions match TRBD1. The CDR3 loop spans 15 amino acids. Germline CDR1 is SGHRS and CDR2 is YFSETQ. The V and J ends lost 4 bases and 8 bases, in that order; junction bases with no gene match: 12. The CDR3 DNA follows: TGCGCCAGCAGCGAATCGACAGGGGGAGGTCGCGGCTACACCTTC. This translates into CASSESTGGGRGYTF.

This clonotype was seen more than once but under ten times. This chain links TRBV7-8 with TRBJ1-2; D possibly corresponds to TRBD1 (6 bases). CDR1 and CDR2 from the germline V gene are SGHVS and FQNEAQ. The germline V and J ends were trimmed by 1 base and 8 bases, with 14 bases remaining between them. The CDR3 is 14 amino acids. The CDR3 bases are TGTGCCAGCAGCTTAGTTGCGGGGGCGTTCGGCTACACCTTC. Encoded protein: CASSLVAGAFGYTF.

This clonotype was counted many times. This rearrangement joins TRBV4-1 to TRBJ1-2; D gene unclear. The CDR3 has 16 residues. V was clipped by 0 bases and J by 4 bases, with 15 bases between them. Germline V gene lookup returns CDR1 MGHRA and CDR2 YSYEKL. The CDR3: CASSQEMGTGAYGYTF. The CDR3 nucleotides are TGCGCCAGCAGCCAAGAAATGGGCACGGGCGCCTATGGCTACACCTTC.

The chain's CDR3 is CATSRVLYSDTQYF. Here the CDR3 DNA reads TGTGCCACCAGCAGAGTCCTCTACTCAGATACGCAGTATTTT. V is TRBV15 and J is TRBJ2-3; D gene unclear. Germline V gene data show CDR1 as LNHNV and CDR2 as YYDKDF (reference sequence). Trimming stripped 1 base from V and 4 bases from J, with 9 bases between. The CDR3 spans 14 residues.

The table lists this clonotype with a few counts. This sequence joins TRBV28 and TRBJ1-1; D not resolved. Looked up from germline, CDR1 is MDHEN and CDR2 is SYDVKM. The CDR3 has 14 amino acids. V was trimmed by 6 bases and J by 0 bases, leaving 11 bases between them. The CDR3 loop is CASRTDTMNTEAFF. CDR3 nucleotide sequence: TGTGCCAGCAGAACAGATACAATGAACACTGAAGCTTTCTTT. Full variable domain (missing parts from reference TRBV28 and TRBJ1-1): DVKVTQSSRYLVKRTGEKVFLECVQDMDHENMFWYRQDPGLGLRLIYFSYDVKMKEKGDIPEGYSVSREKKERFSLILESASTNQTSMYLCASRTDTMNTEAFFGQGTRLTVV.

This clonotype was recorded only once. The gene calls are TRBV2 and TRBJ2-2; a weak D match, TRBD2 (6 bases). CDR1 and CDR2 from the germline V gene are SNHLY and FYNNEI. Trimming left V 10 bases short and J 4 bases short, with 25 bases between. The CDR3 covers 17 residues. The CDR3 here is CANELGGAGRGTGELFF. The CDR3 DNA reads TGTGCCAACGAACTCGGGGGAGCGGGCCGGGGCACCGGGGAGCTGTTTTTT.

This clonotype has a count of ten or more. This rearrangement joins TRBV3-1 to TRBJ1-5; perhaps TRBD1 as D (5 bases). The length of the CDR3 is 13 residues. The V end lost 4 bases, the J end lost 3 bases, and 7 bases lay between the germline ends. Germline assignment: CDR1 LGHDT and CDR2 YNNKEL (reference sequence). The CDR3 DNA sequence: TGTGCCAGCAGCCGGGACCTCAATCAGCCCCAGCATTTT. This translates into CASSRDLNQPQHF.

The V call is TRBV7-2, the J call TRBJ2-3; possibly TRBD1 or TRBD2 for D (5 bases each). The germline V gene has CDR1 SGHTA and CDR2 FQGNSA. Trimming left V 5 bases short and J 6 bases short, with 12 bases between. The CDR3 spans 13 residues. In nucleotides, the CDR3 is TGTGCCAGCAGCCATCGGGACCCCGATACGCAGTATTTT. Translation: CASSHRDPDTQYF.

The J gene is TRBJ1-1, the V gene TRBV5-1; no definite D call. V was shortened by 0 bases and J by 4 bases, with 16 bases between the two germline ends. The CDR3 is 16 amino acids. CDR1 and CDR2 (germline): SGHRS, YFSETQ. The CDR3 DNA follows: TGCGCCAGCAGCTTGGATATAGTCCCTGCGGGCACTGAAGCTTTCTTT. It translates to CASSLDIVPAGTEAFF.

This clonotype was counted only a few times. The V and J genes are TRBV29-1 and TRBJ1-1; D perhaps matches TRBD1 (5 bases). This CDR3 region has 13 residues. Germline V gene data show CDR1 as SQVTM and CDR2 as ANQGSEA. Trimming stripped 1 base from V and 1 base from J, with 7 bases between. The CDR3 coding sequence is TGCAGCGTTGAAGGCCAGGGGAACACTGAAGCTTTCTTT. It is translated as CSVEGQGNTEAFF.